A single sample is the source of the 30 T cell receptor beta chains below, sequenced in a study of a mutant IDH1 vaccine in newly diagnosed glioma. These receptors' antigens are unknown. Time point reported: week 11, during vaccination. Vaccinated patients received 300 ug of mutant IDH1 20-mer peptide per dose, with topical imiquimod. Clones were read by immunoSEQ multiplex PCR, and TCRdb kept only the in-frame ones, dropping some. The table shows about 60,000 clones, with approximately 80% occurring only once. The sample was PBMCs, taken from a glioma patient whose treatment included an IDH1 peptide vaccine. These receptors all come from a man aged 25-40 years with glioma.

This chain joins TRBV5-6 and TRBJ1-1; D gene unclear. Looked up from germline, CDR1 is SGHDT and CDR2 is YYEEEE. Trimming cost V 1 base and J 3 bases, with 10 bases left between them. The CDR3 sequence is 14 residues long. Written as DNA, the CDR3 is TGTGCCAGCAGCTTGAGTGGATTTGACACTGAAGCTTTCTTT. Its protein is CASSLSGFDTEAFF.

This chain joins TRBV19 and TRBJ1-5; no clear D gene. Trimming took 1 base from V and 1 from J, leaving 5 bases between them. CDR1 is LNHDA and CDR2 is SQIVND in the germline V gene (reference sequence). There are 14 residues in the CDR3. CDR3 residues: CASSIGSSNQPQHF. The CDR3 coding sequence is TGTGCCAGTAGTATAGGATCGAGCAATCAGCCCCAGCATTTT.

The CDR3 loop is CASRLTGVNYGYTF. Written as DNA, the CDR3 is TGTGCCAGCAGATTAACAGGGGTTAACTATGGCTACACCTTC. The chain is built from TRBV6-5 and TRBJ1-2; 7 bases line up with TRBD1. This CDR3 spans 14 amino acids. Per germline, CDR1 MNHEY and CDR2 SVGAGI. Unmatched junction bases numbered 5, after V lost 6 bases and J lost 1 base.

The rearrangement joins TRBV19 to TRBJ1-1; no reliable D call. V shed 1 base and J shed 2 bases, with 11 bases lying between them. CDR3 length: 15 residues. Germline CDR1 and CDR2: LNHDA and SQIVND (reference sequence). CDR3 amino acids: CASSIVLGFNTEAFF. The CDR3, as DNA: TGTGCCAGTAGTATAGTACTGGGATTTAACACTGAAGCTTTCTTT.

The chain carries TRBV2 and TRBJ1-6; TRBD1 agrees at 7 bases. The CDR3 contains 14 residues. Trimming removed 8 bases from V and 7 bases from J; junction bases left unmatched: 8. Germline values: CDR1 SNHLY, CDR2 FYNNEI. Written as DNA, the CDR3 is TGTGCCAGCGGGGGGTGGACAGGAAATTCACCCCTCCACTTT. This encodes CASGGWTGNSPLHF. Full variable domain (outside the CDR3, taken from reference TRBV2 and TRBJ1-6): EPEVTQTPSHQVTQMGQEVILRCVPISNHLYFYWYRQILGQKVEFLVSFYNNEISEKSEIFDDQFSVERPDGSNFTLKIRSTKLEDSAMYFCASGGWTGNSPLHFGNGTRLTVT.

This clone was recorded a few times. The V gene is TRBV5-6, the J gene TRBJ2-4; D unresolved. V shed 0 bases and J shed 1 base, with 2 bases lying between them. There are 13 residues in the CDR3. Germline loops: CDR1 SGHDT, CDR2 YYEEEE. The DNA for the CDR3 is TGTGCCAGCAGCTTGGTTGCCAAAAACATTCAGTACTTC. Residues: CASSLVAKNIQYF.

The chain couples TRBV30 to TRBJ1-6; D unclear. Trimming cost V 0 bases and J 8 bases, with 14 bases left between them. CDR3 length: 15 amino acids. Germline loops: CDR1 GTSNPN, CDR2 SVGIG (reference sequence). CDR3 DNA sequence: TGTGCCTGGAGTGTACTAGCACCCGGGGATTCACCCCTCCACTTT. It codes for CAWSVLAPGDSPLHF. Drawing the rest from reference TRBV30 and TRBJ1-6, the complete variable domain is SQTIHQWPATLVQPVGSPLSLECTVEGTSNPNLYWYRQAAGRGLQLLFYSVGIGQISSEVPQNLSASRPQDRQFILSSKKLLLSDSGFYLCAWSVLAPGDSPLHFGNGTRLTVT.

The gene calls are TRBV5-8 and TRBJ2-1; D is ambiguous. Germline lookup yields CDR1 SGHTS and CDR2 YDEGEE. The CDR3 spans 12 residues. Trimming pared 5 bases from V and 7 bases from J, leaving 10 bases between. This CDR3 reads CASRLSRNEQFF. In DNA form, the CDR3 reads TGTGCCAGCAGGCTAAGTAGGAATGAGCAGTTCTTC.

In this sample, this clone turned up once. The rearrangement joins TRBV11-2 to TRBJ2-7; D remains ambiguous. Trimming pared 6 bases from V and 5 bases from J, leaving 8 bases between. Germline V gives CDR1 SGHAT, CDR2 FQNNGV. The CDR3 spans 11 residues. CDR3 residues: CASRLVDEQYF. In DNA, the CDR3 is TGTGCCAGCAGATTGGTCGACGAGCAGTACTTC.

V is TRBV21-1 and J is TRBJ2-7; the table calls TRBD2, which could not be checked here. TRBV21-1 is flagged as a pseudogene. This CDR3 comprises 17 residues. The CDR3 DNA is TGTGCCAGCAGCAAAGGGGGTAGCGGGAGGGAGTCCTACGAGCAGTACTTC. Translated: CASSKGGSGRESYEQYF.

For the CDR3, the DNA is TGTGCCAGCAGCTTGGTCCCGGAGGGGACTGAAGCTTTCTTT. Protein sequence: CASSLVPEGTEAFF. V and J are TRBV5-6 and TRBJ1-1, with D perhaps TRBD1 (5 bases). Trimming removed 0 bases at V and 5 bases at J, with 11 bases between. This CDR3 spans 14 amino acids. Per germline, CDR1 SGHDT and CDR2 YYEEEE. The variable domain in full, with the rest retrieved from reference TRBV5-6 and TRBJ1-1, is DAGVTQSPTHLIKTRGQQVTLRCSPKSGHDTVSWYQQALGQGPQFIFQYYEEEERQRGNFPDRFSGHQFPNYSSELNVNALLLGDSALYLCASSLVPEGTEAFFGQGTRLTVV.

This chain uses TRBV28 with TRBJ1-2; no clear D. The CDR3 length is 12 residues. Deletions cut 8 bases from V and 0 bases from J, with 7 bases between. Germline loops: CDR1 MDHEN, CDR2 SYDVKM. In DNA, the CDR3 is TGTGCCAGCGGTCAAACTAACTATGGCTACACCTTC. Translating it yields CASGQTNYGYTF.

The chain recombines TRBV5-6 with TRBJ2-2, with 7 bases aligning to TRBD1. The CDR3 loop spans 16 amino acids. Germline trimming cut 4 bases from V and 1 base from J; bases unmatched to any gene: 7. Germline V gene sequence: CDR1 SGHDT, CDR2 YYEEEE. CDR3 nucleotides: TGTGCCAGCAGCCCTCCGGACAGGAGGAACACCGGGGAGCTGTTTTTT. It translates to CASSPPDRRNTGELFF.

This clone appeared a few times. The chain has TRBV28 and TRBJ1-1; tentative D call: TRBD1 (5 bases). The CDR3 runs to 12 residues. The germline CDR1 and CDR2 sequences are MDHEN and SYDVKM. The V gene lost 7 bases and the J gene lost 5 bases, with 11 bases spanning the gap. The CDR3 spells CASNFRGTEAFF. The CDR3 region has the DNA TGTGCCAGCAATTTTAGGGGAACTGAAGCTTTCTTT.

The chain employs TRBV11-3 and TRBJ2-7; D not certain. There are 14 residues in the CDR3. Germline loops: CDR1 SGHNT, CDR2 YENEEA. Trimming removed 5 bases from V and 3 bases from J, with 14 bases in between. The CDR3 DNA reads TGTGCCAGCAGCCCGGGCCGCCCCCTCTACGAGCAGTACTTC. Protein: CASSPGRPLYEQYF.

The genes are TRBV6-5 and TRBJ1-5; D is perhaps TRBD1 (5 bases). The V and J ends lost 5 bases and 3 bases respectively, with 11 bases between them. This CDR3 is 14 amino acids long. Germline-derived CDR1 and CDR2 are MNHEY and SVGAGI. DNA for the CDR3: TGTGCCAGCAGTCCGGGACGGCTCAATCAGCCCCAGCATTTT. Translated, it gives CASSPGRLNQPQHF.

The chain carries TRBV15 and TRBJ2-7; 9 bases are a match to TRBD1. The CDR3 consists of 12 residues. The V gene end was trimmed by 8 bases and the J gene end by 3 bases; junction bases not matched to a gene: 2. The germline gives CDR1 LNHNV, CDR2 YYDKDF (reference sequence). The CDR3 sequence: CATSGQGYEQYF. CDR3 sequence (DNA): TGTGCCACCTCGGGACAGGGCTACGAGCAGTACTTC.

The gene calls are TRBV5-5 and TRBJ2-7; D is unresolved. CDR1 is SGHKS and CDR2 is YYEKEE in the germline V gene (reference sequence). CDR3 length: 14 residues. Trimming pared 2 bases from V and 1 base from J, leaving 10 bases between. This CDR3 reads CASSLVGLSYEQYF. In DNA, the CDR3 is TGTGCCAGCAGCTTAGTGGGTCTTTCCTACGAGCAGTACTTC.

The chain employs TRBV9 and TRBJ2-5; 8 nucleotides align to TRBD2. The CDR3 runs to 16 residues. V lost 0 bases and J lost 5; bases outside the gene matches: 9. Germline CDR1 reads SGDLS; CDR2 reads YYNGEE. Written as DNA, the CDR3 is TGTGCCAGCAGCGTAGACAGCGGGAGAGCCGGGGAGACCCAGTACTTC. This translates into CASSVDSGRAGETQYF.

This chain uses TRBV28 with TRBJ2-2; the match to TRBD1 covers 7 bases. Per the germline V gene, CDR1 is MDHEN and CDR2 is SYDVKM. Unmatched junction bases numbered 7, after V lost 10 bases and J lost 2 bases. The CDR3 is made up of 14 amino acids. CDR3 residues: CATPGQPNTGELFF. CDR3 sequence (DNA): TGTGCCACCCCGGGACAGCCCAACACCGGGGAGCTGTTTTTT.

The chain uses TRBV11-1 and TRBJ2-3; TRBD2 agrees at 10 bases. CDR1 is SGHAT and CDR2 is FQDESV in the germline V gene (reference sequence). Unmatched junction bases numbered 4, after V lost 5 bases and J lost 2 bases. The CDR3 length is 15 residues. This chain's CDR3 is CASSPSGRATDTQYF. The CDR3 nucleotides read TGTGCCAGCAGCCCGAGCGGGAGGGCCACAGATACGCAGTATTTT.

The chain joins TRBV4-2 to TRBJ2-7; 9 bases map to TRBD2. Germline assignment: CDR1 LGHNA and CDR2 YNFKEQ. The V segment lost 4 bases and the J segment 0 bases; nucleotides outside the gene matches: 4. This CDR3 comprises 15 residues. DNA of the CDR3: TGTGCCAGCAGCCTACAGCGGGGGGACTCCTACGAGCAGTACTTC. This translates into CASSLQRGDSYEQYF.

This clone was counted a few times. This chain uses TRBV29-1 with TRBJ2-2; D call uncertain. The CDR3 length is 11 residues. V was shortened by 7 bases and J by 10 bases, with 13 bases between the two germline ends. CDR1 SQVTM and CDR2 ANQGSEA come from the germline V gene. CDR3 protein: CSGYRDSELFF. The CDR3 coding sequence is TGCAGCGGATATCGCGACTCGGAGCTGTTTTTT.

The chain is built from TRBV18 and TRBJ1-2, with 9 positions matching TRBD1. Germline CDR1 is KGHSH and CDR2 is LQKENI. Trimming took 4 bases from V and 8 from J; bases not matched to a gene: 11. CDR3 length: 15 residues. CDR3 DNA: TGTGCCAGCTCACGTACGGGACAGGGAGTAGGCGGCTACACCTTC. Its protein product is CASSRTGQGVGGYTF.

The chain couples TRBV27 to TRBJ2-7, with 9 positions matching TRBD1. Germline CDR1 reads MNHEY; CDR2 reads SMNVEV (reference sequence). This CDR3 region has 13 residues. Trimming took 6 bases from V and 4 from J; bases not matched to a gene: 4. The CDR3 nucleotides read TGTGCCAGCAGCAGAGACAGGGGGTACGAGCAGTACTTC. It yields the protein CASSRDRGYEQYF.

This rearrangement joins TRBV6-1 to TRBJ1-6; D is perhaps TRBD1 (6 bases). V was cut by 6 bases and J by 8 bases, with 14 bases left in between. The CDR3 loop spans 14 amino acids. The V gene's germline CDR1 is MNHNS and CDR2 SASEGT. CDR3 loop: CASSVDRLDSPLHF. CDR3 sequence (DNA): TGTGCCAGCAGCGTAGACAGGCTAGATTCACCCCTCCACTTT.

This chain connects TRBV6-1 to TRBJ1-1; possibly TRBD1 for D (5 bases). The ends were cut back, 6 bases at V and 3 bases at J, with 11 bases in the middle. The CDR3 runs 13 residues. CDR1 is MNHNS, CDR2 SASEGT, per germline. For the CDR3, the DNA is TGTGCCAGCAGGGGTGGGGGTCACACTGAAGCTTTCTTT. Protein: CASRGGGHTEAFF.

The chain carries TRBV7-2 and TRBJ2-4; 8 bases match TRBD1. Germline V lookup: CDR1 SGHTA, CDR2 FQGNSA. V shed 5 bases, J shed 0 bases, and the junction held 9 bases outside the gene matches. This CDR3 contains 17 residues. CDR3 in amino acids: CASSIDRGRLAKNIQYF. The CDR3 nucleotides read TGTGCCAGCAGCATTGACAGGGGCCGCTTAGCCAAAAACATTCAGTACTTC.

The sample holds one count of this clone. V gene TRBV19 combines with J gene TRBJ2-3; no clear D. The germline CDR1 and CDR2 sequences are LNHDA and SQIVND (reference sequence). The CDR3 totals 13 residues. Trimming took 3 bases from V and 4 from J, leaving 8 bases between them. CDR3 protein: CASSIHLSDTQYF. The DNA for the CDR3 is TGTGCCAGTAGTATTCACTTATCAGATACGCAGTATTTT.

This clone occurred once. This chain links TRBV2 with TRBJ1-1, with D unclear. CDR1 SNHLY and CDR2 FYNNEI come from the germline V gene. CDR3 size: 11 residues. V lost 6 bases, J lost 4 bases, and 6 bases lay in between. CDR3 in amino acids: CASSLGTEAFF. The CDR3 coding sequence is TGTGCCAGCAGCTTAGGCACTGAAGCTTTCTTT.